The rows below give T cell receptor beta chains drawn from one sample of a study of blood T cell repertoires in COVID-19. Only in-frame clones appear in the TCRdb table, and some are missing; sequencing was by immunoSEQ multiplex PCR. The repertoire holds approximately 260,000 clones, approximately 81% seen once, with 6.6% in the top ten. The sample consisted of PBMCs or T cells enriched from blood (not recorded which). The origin of the receptors is a woman aged 50 to 65 who had been exposed to COVID-19. Each CDR3 is given with its conserved first and last residue. Each record gives: J gene, D gene, clone size, V gene, CDR3 DNA, CDR3 protein. A D gene is named only where the DNA matches it firmly. Rows give clone size only sometimes, using once, few, many, or a class for an expanded clone.

TRBJ1-4 | . | . | TRBV30 | TGTGCCTGGAGTCTCACACGGAGTAATGAAAAACTGTTTTTT | CAWSLTRSNEKLFF
TRBJ1-1 | . | . | TRBV27 | TGTGCCAGCAGCCCGGAATGGGCCGCTCCTGAAGCTTTCTTT | CASSPEWAAPEAFF
TRBJ2-3 | TRBD2 | . | TRBV10-3 | TGTGCCATCAGTGAGAGTTGGTGGGGGGGAATCACAGATACGCAGTATTTT | CAISESWWGGITDTQYF
TRBJ1-5 | . | . | TRBV2 | TGTGCCAGCCGGGTCCCGGGTAGCAATCAGCCCCAGCATTTT | CASRVPGSNQPQHF
TRBJ1-5 | . | . | TRBV7-2 | TGTGCCAGCAGCTTAATTAGGGGATTGAATCAGCCCCAGCATTTT | CASSLIRGLNQPQHF
TRBJ1-2 | TRBD1 | . | TRBV5-6 | TGTGCCAGCAGCTTGTACAGGGGGGGCTATGGCTACACCTTC | CASSLYRGGYGYTF
TRBJ1-5 | TRBD1 | . | TRBV6-2/TRBV6-3 | TGTGCCAGCAGCAGACAGGGGGCGGGAGGCAATCAGCCCCAGCATTTT | CASSRQGAGGNQPQHF
TRBJ2-7 | . | . | TRBV28 | TGTGCCAGCAGGAGGACTCAATCTACAACCAAGCAGTACTTC | CASRRTQSTTKQYF
TRBJ1-5 | . | . | TRBV5-6 | TGTGCCAGCAGCTTGGACAGAAGCAATCAGCCCCAGCATTTT | CASSLDRSNQPQHF
TRBJ2-3 | TRBD1 | . | TRBV4-3 | TGCGCCAGCAGCCAGGTACAGGGGGCCCTCACAGATACGCAGTATTTT | CASSQVQGALTDTQYF
TRBJ1-1 | . | . | TRBV10-3 | TGTGCCATCAGCGACCCAGGTCGCATGAACACTGAAGCTTTCTTT | CAISDPGRMNTEAFF
TRBJ1-1 | . | . | TRBV28 | TGTGCCAGCAGTACCCCCGGGGGGCGAGGTGAAGCTTTCTTT | CASSTPGGRGEAFF
TRBJ1-1 | . | . | TRBV27 | TGTGCCAGCTGGAGCAACACTGAAGCTTTCTTT | CASWSNTEAFF
TRBJ1-3 | . | . | TRBV6-1 | TGTGCCAGCAGTGAATCGGTTGTAAGCTCTGGAAACACCATATATTTT | CASSESVVSSGNTIYF
TRBJ2-5 | . | . | TRBV6-5 | TGTGCCAGCGGGGCGGAAGAGACCCAGTACTTC | CASGAEETQYF
TRBJ1-4 | . | . | TRBV29-1 | TGCAGCGTTGAATTGGCTGAAAAACTGTTTTTT | CSVELAEKLFF
TRBJ2-1 | TRBD1 | few | TRBV11-2 | TGTGCCAGCAGCTGGGACAGGTACAATGAGCAGTTCTTC | CASSWDRYNEQFF
TRBJ2-2 | . | once | TRBV7-6 | TGTGCCAGCAGTCCGCAGGGTACGAACACCGGGGAGCTGTTTTTT | CASSPQGTNTGELFF
TRBJ2-7 | TRBD1 | . | TRBV25-1 | TGTGCCAGCTCTCCTCGGACAGGGGTTGCCGAGCAGTACTTC | CASSPRTGVAEQYF
TRBJ1-6 | . | . | TRBV6-5 | TGTGCCAGCAGTTACTCGGGGGGTCTAAGGAATTCACCCCTCCACTTT | CASSYSGGLRNSPLHF
TRBJ2-7 | TRBD1 | . | TRBV2 | TGTGCCAGCACCCCGGACAGGATAGTTCACGAGCAGTACTTC | CASTPDRIVHEQYF
TRBJ2-6 | . | . | TRBV19 | TGTGCCAGTAGCCCGGACCTAGCTCTGGGGGCCAACGTCCTGACTTTC | CASSPDLALGANVLTF
TRBJ1-3 | . | once | TRBV9 | TGTGCCAGCAGCCCCCTGGGGACACCCGGAAACACCATATATTTT | CASSPLGTPGNTIYF
TRBJ1-5 | TRBD1 | many | TRBV5-1 | TGCGCCAGCAGCGTTGACAGGGATCAGCCCCAGCATTTT | CASSVDRDQPQHF
TRBJ2-1 | TRBD2 | . | TRBV18 | TGTGCCAGCTCACCACTCGGGACTAGCGGGGTTGAGCAGTTCTTC | CASSPLGTSGVEQFF
TRBJ1-6 | . | . | TRBV3-1/TRBV3-2 | TGTGCCAGCAGCCAAGAGTCGGGGCGGGGTAATTCACCCCTCCACTTT | CASSQESGRGNSPLHF
TRBJ2-7 | TRBD2 | . | TRBV6-5 | TGTGCCAGCAGTCACCTAGCGGGGCCTTTCGGGGAGCAGTACTTC | CASSHLAGPFGEQYF
TRBJ1-2 | . | . | TRBV5-4 | TGTGCCAGCAGCTTAGACAGGTTTGGCTACACCTTC | CASSLDRFGYTF
TRBJ1-6 | . | . | TRBV7-8 | TGTGCCAGCAGCTTAGGGCCCTATAATTCACCCCTCCACTTT | CASSLGPYNSPLHF
TRBJ2-7 | . | . | TRBV2 | TGTGCCAGCAGTGATGGACCCCGGGACTACGAGCAGTACTTC | CASSDGPRDYEQYF
TRBJ1-1 | . | few | TRBV5-6 | TGTGCCAGCAGGCCGCAGGGCGTGGACACTGAAGCTTTCTTT | CASRPQGVDTEAFF
TRBJ1-4 | . | few | TRBV6-4 | TGTGCCAGCAGTGACTCGGAACGGACAATTAATGAAAAACTGTTTTTT | CASSDSERTINEKLFF
TRBJ2-7 | . | . | TRBV15 | TGTGCCACCAGCAGAGGCCTAGGTGGCCACAAGTACTTC | CATSRGLGGHKYF
TRBJ2-3 | TRBD2 | . | TRBV7-3 | TGTGCCAGCAGGGACGTCGGGGGGTCGACAGATACGCAGTATTTT | CASRDVGGSTDTQYF
TRBJ1-6 | TRBD1 | . | TRBV4-1 | TGCGCCAGCAGCCAAGAGGGGACAGGCAATTCACCCCTCCACTTT | CASSQEGTGNSPLHF
TRBJ1-1 | . | . | TRBV7-2 | TGTGCCAGCAGCCGCGACGGGGGGTCCCCGACGAACACTGAAGCTTTCTTT | CASSRDGGSPTNTEAFF
TRBJ1-3 | . | once | TRBV3-1/TRBV3-2 | TGTGCCAGCAGCCAAGAGTATCGGGACTCCTCTGGAAACACCATATATTTT | CASSQEYRDSSGNTIYF
TRBJ1-4 | . | . | TRBV5-5 | TGTGCCAGCAGCTTACAGGTGGGAAAACTGTTTTTT | CASSLQVGKLFF
TRBJ1-1 | . | . | TRBV29-1 | TGCAGCGTTACGGACGGGGGAGGTGAAGCTTTCTTT | CSVTDGGGEAFF
TRBJ2-7 | TRBD2 | . | TRBV7-2 | TGTGCCAGCAGCTCCCGGTTAGCGGGGGGGGATGAGCAGTACTTC | CASSSRLAGGDEQYF
TRBJ1-6 | . | . | TRBV6-5 | TGTGCCAGCAGTTACCGGGGAACCGATTCACCCCTCCACTTT | CASSYRGTDSPLHF
TRBJ1-1 | . | . | TRBV18 | TGTGCCAGCTCACCACTCGGGATAGGGAACACTGAAGCTTTCTTT | CASSPLGIGNTEAFF
TRBJ2-7 | TRBD1 | . | TRBV5-1 | TGCGCCAGCAGTGGACCGGGACAGGCCAGATCCTACGAGCAGTACTTC | CASSGPGQARSYEQYF
TRBJ1-3 | . | . | TRBV6-5 | TGTGCCAGCAAAAGGGGGTATGGAAACACCATATATTTT | CASKRGYGNTIYF
TRBJ1-1 | . | . | TRBV19 | TGTGCCAGTAGTTCCGTGGCCCTGATGAACACTGAAGCTTTCTTT | CASSSVALMNTEAFF
TRBJ1-2 | TRBD1 | . | TRBV27 | TGTGCCAGCAGTCCTGGGACAGACTATGGCTACACCTTC | CASSPGTDYGYTF
TRBJ1-1 | . | once | TRBV27 | TGTGCCAGCAGACGCCCCGGAGCTGAAGCTTTCTTT | CASRRPGAEAFF
TRBJ2-3 | TRBD2 | . | TRBV19 | TGTGCCAGTAGTATCGGGAGCGGGGGGGACTCAGATACGCAGTATTTT | CASSIGSGGDSDTQYF
TRBJ2-3 | . | . | TRBV19 | TGTGCCAGTAGTAGCTTAGCGGCTAGCACAGATACGCAGTATTTT | CASSSLAASTDTQYF
TRBJ1-1 | TRBD1 | . | TRBV19 | TGTGCCAGTATCCATTCCAGGTGGACAGGGGGGTTGGAGACTGAAGCTTTCTTT | CASIHSRWTGGLETEAFF
TRBJ1-2 | . | . | TRBV3-1/TRBV3-2 | TGTGCCAGCAGCCAAAATGGGGAGGGGAACTATGGCTACACCTTC | CASSQNGEGNYGYTF
TRBJ2-3 | TRBD2 | . | TRBV7-9 | TGTGCCAGCAGCTTCCCCGGGACTAGCACGCAGTATTTT | CASSFPGTSTQYF
TRBJ1-1 | TRBD1 | . | TRBV6-5 | TGTGCCAGCAGCCCGAGCCAGGGGGGCACTGAAGCTTTCTTT | CASSPSQGGTEAFF
TRBJ2-5 | . | few | TRBV5-1 | TGCGCCAGCAGCTTGACCGGGACAAGTCAAGAGACCCAGTACTTC | CASSLTGTSQETQYF
TRBJ2-6 | TRBD1 | . | TRBV13 | TGTGCCAGCAGCGACCACCCCGGGACAGGGTCCTCTGGGGCCAACGTCCTGACTTTC | CASSDHPGTGSSGANVLTF